The source of this TCR beta chain is a study of cytomegalovirus exposure and HLA in healthy donors. Study information: The same platform was used for the 100 to 150 validation repertoires and the approximately 670 first-cohort repertoires, a later analysis reported.

Profiling relied on immunoSEQ multiplex PCR, and the TCRdb table lists in-frame clones only, not all of them. The sample lists approximately 280,000 clones; roughly 90% were seen once. An approximately 130-subject validation cohort, separate from the approximately 720-subject first cohort, supplied the donors. With regard to this clone: What it binds is unknown.

The V and J ends lost 10 bases and 7 bases respectively, with 17 bases between them. Per germline, CDR1 MNHNS and CDR2 SASEGT. The CDR3 is 13 amino acids. Study-wide results and caveats: Rare sequences made up most TCRs, while some public TCRs were found in many donors. It was reportedly the case that the classifier diagnosed cytomegalovirus status with high specificity and sensitivity.

This receptor was taken from a woman aged 18-29 years in good health and CMV-seronegative. The chain has TRBV6-1 and TRBJ1-5, with D tentatively TRBD1 (5 bases). Sequenced sample: PBMCs. The CDR3 sequence: CATAGRGEQPQHF. The CDR3 region has the DNA TGTGCCACCGCTGGGAGGGGAGAACAGCCCCAGCATTTT.